Listed below are T cell receptor beta chains from one sample, sequenced in a study of patients and donors after allogeneic stem cell transplantation. MiXCR, applied by TCRdb to the RT-PCR reads, yields one record per CDR3 protein. The sample contains about 400,000 distinct CDR3 sequences, 16% of which appear only once. The sample taken for sequencing was blood, either unsorted or a sorted T cell fraction (not recorded which). These receptors all come from a human donor who was either an allogeneic HSCT recipient or a stem cell or donor lymphocyte infusion donor (not recorded which). It is not recorded whose cells these are; they may come from a transplant donor. CDR3s include the opening cysteine and the closing phenylalanine or tryptophan. Only some rows state a clone size, as once, few, many or a class for expanded clones.

clone size: few; V gene: TRBV6-5; CDR3 protein: CASSYSLTYYEQYF
clone size: many; V gene: TRBV5-5; CDR3 protein: CASSPGQKNTEAFF
clone size: few; V gene: TRBV4-3; CDR3 protein: CASSQEGQGGETQYF
clone size: -; V gene: TRBV6-1; CDR3 protein: CASSPRTGTYNEQFF
clone size: many; V gene: TRBV20-1; CDR3 protein: CSAPTSGVTDTQYF
clone size: few; V gene: TRBV20-1; CDR3 protein: CSARDMGRYTEAFF
clone size: -; V gene: TRBV29-1; CDR3 protein: CSVDRTSSHSETQYF
clone size: -; V gene: TRBV20-1; CDR3 protein: CSARVLAQGSYEQYF
clone size: few; V gene: TRBV20-1; CDR3 protein: CSAQDGLFTEAFF
clone size: -; V gene: TRBV27; CDR3 protein: CASSFRGRRGNEQFF
clone size: -; V gene: TRBV5-1; CDR3 protein: CASSQTGPSNYGYTF
clone size: few; V gene: TRBV25-1; CDR3 protein: CASRGTGRELFF
clone size: few; V gene: TRBV7-3; CDR3 protein: CASSLFGRAYEQFF
clone size: many; V gene: TRBV4-3; CDR3 protein: CASSQTYNEQFF
clone size: many; V gene: TRBV5-1; CDR3 protein: CASSLAPGQGVGFF
clone size: -; V gene: TRBV15; CDR3 protein: CATAGGWLEKLFF
clone size: -; V gene: TRBV7-6; CDR3 protein: CASSLSPSSYEQYF
clone size: once; V gene: TRBV7-9; CDR3 protein: CASSLESLENEKLFF
clone size: -; V gene: TRBV7-9; CDR3 protein: CASSLSPSGFTDTQYF
clone size: -; V gene: TRBV24-1; CDR3 protein: CATSDFSGNSYNEQFF
clone size: -; V gene: TRBV9; CDR3 protein: CASSTRTSTDTQYF
clone size: -; V gene: TRBV11-3; CDR3 protein: CASSLRGKENTGELFF
clone size: few; V gene: TRBV7-9; CDR3 protein: CASNPAGGYTF